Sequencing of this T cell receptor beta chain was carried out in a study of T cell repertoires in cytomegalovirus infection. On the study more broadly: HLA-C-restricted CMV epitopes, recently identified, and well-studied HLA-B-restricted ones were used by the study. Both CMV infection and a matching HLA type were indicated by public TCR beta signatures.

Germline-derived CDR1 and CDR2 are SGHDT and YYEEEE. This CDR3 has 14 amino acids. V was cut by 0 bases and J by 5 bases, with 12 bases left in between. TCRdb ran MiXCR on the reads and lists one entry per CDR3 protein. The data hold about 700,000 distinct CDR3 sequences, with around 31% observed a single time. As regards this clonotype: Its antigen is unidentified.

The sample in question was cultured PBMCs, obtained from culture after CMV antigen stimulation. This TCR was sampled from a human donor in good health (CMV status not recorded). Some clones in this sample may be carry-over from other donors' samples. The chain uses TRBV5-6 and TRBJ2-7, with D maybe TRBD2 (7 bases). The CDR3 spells CASSLGGGPHEQYF. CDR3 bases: TGTGCCAGCAGCTTGGGGGGGGGGCCCCACGAGCAGTACTTC.